This T cell receptor beta chain was captured in a study of molecular identifiers for immune sequencing clone quantification. As CD8+CD4-CCR7+CD45RA+ cells, naive CD8 T cells were sorted. TCRdb reprocessed the PCR reads with MiXCR, giving one entry per CDR3 protein. The repertoire holds 300,000 to 400,000 distinct CDR3 sequences, with around a fifth as singletons. Trimming removed 4 bases from V and 2 bases from J; junction bases left unmatched: 12. Germline V gene lookup returns CDR1 MNHEY and CDR2 SVGEGT. The CDR3 length is 19 residues. The source of this sequence is a human donor in good health. Some libraries in this study had Jurkat cell RNA spiked in. The specimen sequenced was naive CD8+ T cells from blood, with Jurkat cell RNA spiked in. Noted subset: FACS-sorted CD8+CD4-CCR7+CD45RA+ naive T cells. The genes are TRBV6-2 or TRBV6-3 and TRBJ2-2, with TRBD1 matching 11 bases. As DNA, the CDR3 is TGTGCCAGCAGTTTCCCGGCACGGACAGGGGGCGGTAACACCGGGGAGCTGTTTTTT. It is translated as CASSFPARTGGGNTGELFF.